Sequencing of this TCR beta chain was carried out in a study of spatial heterogeneity in lung cancer. Across the whole study: Beta-chain sequences were consistently detected more often than alpha-chain sequences.

The CDR3 extends over 15 amino acids. V lost 9 bases to trimming and J lost 5 bases, with 22 bases between them. Germline CDR1 KGHDR, CDR2 SFDVKD. Each molecule of TCR cDNA was tagged with one unique molecular identifier. One entry per CDR3 protein results from TCRdb running MiXCR on the 5' RACE reads. The table has some 23,000 distinct CDR3 sequences, 7% seen once; the top ten hold around an eighth. This clonotype occurred many times. The time point: sample taken at primary tumor resection. The donors comprised 70 to 85 untreated early-stage non-small cell lung cancer patients. Sequencing covered unsorted whole RNA taken from tumor, nontumor lung or frozen PBMC.

This TCR was sampled from a male donor with early-stage non-small cell lung cancer. The genes are TRBV24-1 and TRBJ2-7; D might be TRBD1 (6 bases). Sequencing used PBMCs, obtained at surgery. The CDR3 DNA reads TGTGCCACCTCTCCCTCTGGGGGCTGGATCGACGAGCAGTACTTC. Its translation: CATSPSGGWIDEQYF.